This TCR beta chain appears in the sequencing data of a study of STAT5B mutations in CD4+ large granular lymphocyte leukemia. Measured with immunoSEQ multiplex PCR; TCRdb has only the in-frame clones, and not every one. The data show just over 40,000 clones, roughly 80% seen once. Specimen: CD4+ T cells from blood buffy coats. The receptor was derived from a human donor in good health.

CDR3 protein: CASSLSQGNAFF. In nucleotides, the CDR3 is TGTGCCAGCAGCTTAAGTCAGGGAAACGCTTTCTTT. The chain carries TRBV7-2 and TRBJ1-1; D is possibly TRBD1 (5 bases). CDR3 length equals 12 residues. Trimming pared 2 bases from V and 11 bases from J, leaving 12 bases between. Germline CDR1 reads SGHTA; CDR2 reads FQGNSA.